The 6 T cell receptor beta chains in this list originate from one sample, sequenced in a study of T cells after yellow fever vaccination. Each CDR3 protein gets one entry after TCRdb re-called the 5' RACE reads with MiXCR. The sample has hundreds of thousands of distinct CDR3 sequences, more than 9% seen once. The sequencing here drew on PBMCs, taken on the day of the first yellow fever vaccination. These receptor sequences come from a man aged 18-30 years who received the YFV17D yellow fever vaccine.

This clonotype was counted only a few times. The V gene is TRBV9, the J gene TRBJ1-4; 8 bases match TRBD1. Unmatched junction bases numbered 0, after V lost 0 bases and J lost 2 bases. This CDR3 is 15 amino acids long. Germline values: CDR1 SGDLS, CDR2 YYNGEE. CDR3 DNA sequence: TGTGCCAGCAGCGTAGGACAGGGGACTAATGAAAAACTGTTTTTT. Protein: CASSVGQGTNEKLFF.

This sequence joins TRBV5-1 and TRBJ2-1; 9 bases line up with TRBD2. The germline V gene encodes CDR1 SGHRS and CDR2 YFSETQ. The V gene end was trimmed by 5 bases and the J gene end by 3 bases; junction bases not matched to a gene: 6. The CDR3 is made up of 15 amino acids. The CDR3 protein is CASRSGTSFYNEQFF. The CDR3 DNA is TGCGCCAGCAGGTCCGGGACTAGCTTCTACAATGAGCAGTTCTTC.

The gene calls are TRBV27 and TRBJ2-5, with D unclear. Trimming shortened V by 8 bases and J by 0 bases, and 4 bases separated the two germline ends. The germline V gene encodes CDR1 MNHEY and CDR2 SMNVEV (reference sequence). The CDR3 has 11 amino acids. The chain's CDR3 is CASGHQETQYF. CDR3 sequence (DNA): TGTGCCAGCGGCCACCAAGAGACCCAGTACTTC.

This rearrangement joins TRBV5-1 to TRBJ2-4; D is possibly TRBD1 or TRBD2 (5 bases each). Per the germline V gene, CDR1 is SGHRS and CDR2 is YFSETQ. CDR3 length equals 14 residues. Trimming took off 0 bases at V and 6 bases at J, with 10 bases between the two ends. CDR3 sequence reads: CASSLVGDANIQYF. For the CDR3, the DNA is TGCGCCAGCAGCTTGGTTGGGGACGCAAACATTCAGTACTTC.

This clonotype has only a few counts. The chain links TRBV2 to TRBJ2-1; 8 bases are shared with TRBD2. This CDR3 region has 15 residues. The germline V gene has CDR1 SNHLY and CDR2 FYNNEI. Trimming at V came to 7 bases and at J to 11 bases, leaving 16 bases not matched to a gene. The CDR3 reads CASTAVAGGPNKQFF. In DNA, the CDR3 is TGTGCCAGCACCGCCGTTGCGGGGGGTCCGAATAAGCAGTTCTTC.

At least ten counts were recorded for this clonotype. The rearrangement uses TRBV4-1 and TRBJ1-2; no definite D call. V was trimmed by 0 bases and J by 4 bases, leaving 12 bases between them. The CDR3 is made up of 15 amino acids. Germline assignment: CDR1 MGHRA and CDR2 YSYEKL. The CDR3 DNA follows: TGCGCCAGCAGCCAAGAAGGCCGCGCGCGCTATGGCTACACCTTC. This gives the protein CASSQEGRARYGYTF.